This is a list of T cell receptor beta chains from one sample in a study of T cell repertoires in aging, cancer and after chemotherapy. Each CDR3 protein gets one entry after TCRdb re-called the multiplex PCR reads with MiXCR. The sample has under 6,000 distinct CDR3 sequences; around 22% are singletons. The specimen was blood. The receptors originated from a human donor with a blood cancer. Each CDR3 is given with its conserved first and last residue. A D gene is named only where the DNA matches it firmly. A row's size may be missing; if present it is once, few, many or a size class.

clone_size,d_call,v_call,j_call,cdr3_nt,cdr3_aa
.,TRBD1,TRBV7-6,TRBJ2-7,TGTGCCAGCAGCTCAGGGACAGGGGGCGCCGAGCAGTACTTC,CASSSGTGGAEQYF
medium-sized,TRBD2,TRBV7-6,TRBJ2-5,TGTGCCAGCAGCCCCGGCGGGAGTAGAGAGACCCAGTACTTC,CASSPGGSRETQYF
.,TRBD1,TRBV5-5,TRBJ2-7,TGCGCCAGCAGCCTGGGAAGGGACAGCTCCTACGAGCAGTACTTC,CASSLGRDSSYEQYF
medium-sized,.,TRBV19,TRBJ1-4,TGTGCCAGTAGTATAAACGACCTCATATACGAAAAACTGTTTTTT,CASSINDLIYEKLFF
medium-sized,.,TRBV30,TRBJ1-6,TGTGCCTGGAGTGTAACCTTCGATTCACCCCTCCACTTT,CAWSVTFDSPLHF
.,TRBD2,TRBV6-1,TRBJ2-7,TGTGCCAGCAGAGAGGGCGGGGGGAAATACGAGCAGTACTTC,CASREGGGKYEQYF
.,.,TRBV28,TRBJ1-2,TGTGCCGCTGTTAGTAGGGTCTATGGCTACACCTTC,CAAVSRVYGYTF
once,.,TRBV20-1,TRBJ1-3,TGCAGTGCTAGAAAGGGGGTGGCGGGAAACACCATATATTTT,CSARKGVAGNTIYF
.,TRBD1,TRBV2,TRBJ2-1,TGTGCCAGCAGACCGCCACGACAGGGAGAGCACAATGAGCAGTTCTTC,CASRPPRQGEHNEQFF
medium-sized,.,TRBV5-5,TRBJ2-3,TGTGCCAGCAGCTTGGATCCAGGACCCTCCACAGATACGCAGTATTTT,CASSLDPGPSTDTQYF
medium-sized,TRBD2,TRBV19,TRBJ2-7,TGTGCCAGTAGTGCAGGACTAGCGGGAAGCTACGAGCAGTACTTC,CASSAGLAGSYEQYF
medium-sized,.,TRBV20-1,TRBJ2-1,TGCAGTGCTAGCCCCAGCGGTTACAATGAGCAGTTCTTC,CSASPSGYNEQFF
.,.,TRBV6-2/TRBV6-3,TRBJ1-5,TGTGCCAGCAGTTACATCTCTGGGCAGGGGTTTTATCAGCCCCAGCATTTT,CASSYISGQGFYQPQHF
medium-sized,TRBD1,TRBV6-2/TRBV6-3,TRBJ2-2,TGTGCCAGCAGTTACGGGGACAGGTCCCGTCCCGGGGAGCTGTTTTTT,CASSYGDRSRPGELFF
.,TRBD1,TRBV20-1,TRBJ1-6,TGCAGTGCTAGGACCCTGGACAGGGCTAATTCACCCCTCCACTTT,CSARTLDRANSPLHF
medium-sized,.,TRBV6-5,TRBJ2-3,TGTGCCAGCAGCCCGAGGGGGGGGCTCGCAGATACGCAGTATTTT,CASSPRGGLADTQYF
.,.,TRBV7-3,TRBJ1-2,TGTGCCAGCAGCGTCGACAGGCTATCGTACGGCTACACCTTC,CASSVDRLSYGYTF
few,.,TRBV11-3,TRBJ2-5,TGTGCCAGCAGTCCGGACTCGGTACGTCGGGAGACCCAGTACTTC,CASSPDSVRRETQYF
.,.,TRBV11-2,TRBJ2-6,TGTGCCAGCAGCTCCACTACCTCTGGGGCCAACGTCCTGACTTTC,CASSSTTSGANVLTF
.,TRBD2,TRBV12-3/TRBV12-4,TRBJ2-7,TGTGCCAGCAGTTCCTCTAGCGGGAACTCCTACGAGCAGTACTTC,CASSSSSGNSYEQYF
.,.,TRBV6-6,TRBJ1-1,TGTGCCAGCACTGAGTACGGGCGGGACACTGAAGCTTTCTTT,CASTEYGRDTEAFF
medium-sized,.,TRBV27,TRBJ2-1,TGTGCCAGCAGTTCAGGGAGCGCCTACAATGAGCAGTTCTTC,CASSSGSAYNEQFF
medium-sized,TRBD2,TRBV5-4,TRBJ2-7,TGTGCCAGCAGCTCCGGGACTAGCGGGAACTACGAGCAGTACTTC,CASSSGTSGNYEQYF
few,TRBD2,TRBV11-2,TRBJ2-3,TGTGCCAGCAGCTTAGGGACTAGCGGGGGAGGCACAGATACGCAGTATTTT,CASSLGTSGGGTDTQYF
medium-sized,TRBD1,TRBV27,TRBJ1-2,TGTGCCAGCCGCCTAACAGGGGGCGATGGCTACACCTTC,CASRLTGGDGYTF